This T cell receptor (beta chain) was documented in a study of shared clonotypes between healthy human individuals. CDR1 is SGHRS and CDR2 is YFSETQ in the germline V gene. This CDR3 contains 13 residues. The ends lost 4 bases at V and 5 bases at J; junction bases unmatched: 5. Donors were healthy HIV-negative adults without recent acute infections or vaccinations. TCRdb's table, derived via immunoSEQ multiplex PCR, lists solely in-frame clones and lacks some. The table shows approximately 2.3 million clones, with more than 80% occurring only once. The sequencing input was naive CD4+ T cells from PBMCs. The subset: CD45RA+ positively selected. This receptor was taken from a man between 18 and 35 years old in good health. Some clones in this sample may be carry-over from other donors' samples. J is TRBJ2-5 and V is TRBV5-1; 7 bases map to TRBD2. As DNA, the CDR3 is TGCGCCAGCAGCCCGCAGGGAGGGGAGACCCAGTACTTC. Its protein is CASSPQGGETQYF.